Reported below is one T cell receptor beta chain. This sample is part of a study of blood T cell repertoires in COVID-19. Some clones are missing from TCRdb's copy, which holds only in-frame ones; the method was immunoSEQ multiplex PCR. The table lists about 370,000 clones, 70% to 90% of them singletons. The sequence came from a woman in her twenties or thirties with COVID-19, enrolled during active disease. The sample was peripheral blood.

The CDR3 spells CASSQERLATGGSSNTEAFF. CDR3 DNA sequence: TGCGCCAGCAGCCAAGAACGTTTGGCGACAGGGGGATCATCTAACACTGAAGCTTTCTTT. The V and J genes are TRBV4-1 and TRBJ1-1; 9 positions agree with TRBD1. There are 20 residues in the CDR3. From germline, CDR1 is MGHRA and CDR2 YSYEKL. Trimming at V came to 0 bases and at J to 2 bases, leaving 16 bases not matched to a gene.